Detailed here is one T cell receptor (beta chain). This sample is drawn from a study of shared clonotypes between healthy human individuals. Here immunoSEQ multiplex PCR was the method, and the copy in TCRdb shows in-frame clones only, minus some. The sample consists of 2,500,000 or so clones, 85% to 95% of them appearing once. This CDR3 spans 14 amino acids. V was shortened by 1 base and J by 12 bases, with 16 bases between the two germline ends. The germline V gene encodes CDR1 SGHTA and CDR2 FQGNSA. The sequence came from a man in his late teens or twenties in good health. Some clones in this sample may be carry-over from other donors' samples. Sequencing was performed on naive CD4+ T cells from PBMCs. Specified subset: CD45RA+ positively selected. J is TRBJ1-5 and V is TRBV7-2; maybe TRBD1 (5 bases). The CDR3 bases are TGTGCCAGCAGCTTAGGCCACCGGGACCCCCGCCAGCATTTT. Amino acid sequence: CASSLGHRDPRQHF.